This T cell receptor (beta chain) was found in a study of blood T cells in healthy people across ages. Germline-derived CDR1 and CDR2 are KGHDR and SFDVKD. This CDR3 contains 18 residues. V lost 0 bases, J lost 1 base, and 15 bases lay in between. Extracted total RNA amounted to at least 5.5 micrograms for each sample. PCR was performed a second time for about 6 to 12 cycles using a sample-barcoded 5' primer and a J-beta primer mix. TCRdb analysed the 5' RACE reads with MiXCR anew, one entry per CDR3 protein. This repertoire shows around 780,000 distinct CDR3 sequences, roughly 50% found once; its top ten account for around 25%.

The sample was blood. This TCR derives from a man aged 35 to 55 in good health. The gene calls are TRBV24-1 and TRBJ2-1; D is unresolved. Here the CDR3 DNA reads TGTGCCACCAGTGATTTGTATGCGCAGCAGCATTCCTACAATGAGCAGTTCTTC. Amino acids: CATSDLYAQQHSYNEQFF.